Listed below are T cell receptor beta chains from one sample, sequenced in a study of post-analysis software for immune sequencing data. TCRdb analysed the PCR reads with MiXCR anew, one entry per CDR3 protein. Of 750,000 to 950,000 distinct CDR3 sequences in the sample, about 53% were seen once. The sequenced material came from blood. Every receptor here comes from a girl aged 5-17 years with multiple sclerosis. The CDR3 runs from the conserved cysteine through the conserved F or W. D genes are given only for firm matches. The listing skips clone size in some rows; elsewhere it reads once, few, many or a size class.

V: TRBV28
D: TRBD2
size: NA
J: TRBJ2-6
CDR3: CASSGGGNVLTF
DNA: TGTGCCAGCAGCGGGGGGGGCAACGTCCTGACTTTC

V: TRBV12-3/TRBV12-4
D: NA
size: NA
J: TRBJ2-1
CDR3: CASSLEHLPYNEQFF
DNA: TGTGCCAGCAGTTTAGAGCACCTACCGTACAATGAGCAGTTCTTC

V: TRBV19
D: TRBD1
size: NA
J: TRBJ1-1
CDR3: CASSALTGGTEAFF
DNA: TGTGCCAGTAGTGCCCTGACAGGGGGTACTGAAGCTTTCTTT

V: TRBV20-1
D: TRBD2
size: few
J: TRBJ2-1
CDR3: CSAPSTSGVNNEQFF
DNA: TGCAGTGCTCCTTCGACTAGCGGGGTGAACAATGAGCAGTTCTTC

V: TRBV12-3/TRBV12-4
D: NA
size: NA
J: TRBJ2-3
CDR3: CASSFERGSPQYF
DNA: TGTGCCAGCAGTTTTGAGCGCGGATCACCGCAGTATTTT

V: TRBV7-9
D: NA
size: NA
J: TRBJ1-1
CDR3: CASSLVGTDTEAFF
DNA: TGTGCCAGCAGCTTAGTAGGGACCGACACTGAAGCTTTCTTT

V: TRBV29-1
D: NA
size: few
J: TRBJ2-7
CDR3: CSVVQGIYEQYF
DNA: TGCAGCGTTGTCCAGGGAATCTACGAGCAGTACTTC

V: TRBV12-3/TRBV12-4
D: TRBD1
size: NA
J: TRBJ1-2
CDR3: CASRTRDRVLGYTF
DNA: TGTGCCAGCAGAACCCGGGACAGGGTGCTTGGCTACACCTTC

V: TRBV20-1
D: NA
size: few
J: TRBJ2-7
CDR3: CSASPSGQGSYEQYF
DNA: TGCAGTGCTAGTCCCTCGGGCCAAGGCTCCTACGAGCAGTACTTC

V: TRBV12-3/TRBV12-4
D: NA
size: once
J: TRBJ2-5
CDR3: CASSAGAGFQYF
DNA: TGTGCCAGCAGTGCGGGGGCAGGGTTCCAGTACTTC

V: TRBV6-1
D: NA
size: NA
J: TRBJ1-2
CDR3: CASSESLRSYGYTF
DNA: TGTGCCAGCAGTGAATCCCTAAGGAGTTATGGCTACACCTTC

V: TRBV5-5
D: NA
size: NA
J: TRBJ2-7
CDR3: CASSRRGLDYEQYF
DNA: TGTGCCAGCAGCCGGAGGGGCTTAGACTACGAGCAGTACTTC

V: TRBV7-2
D: NA
size: NA
J: TRBJ1-5
CDR3: CASSLGVVTAYSNQPQHF
DNA: TGTGCCAGCAGCTTAGGTGTCGTGACAGCTTATAGCAATCAGCCCCAGCATTTT

V: TRBV29-1
D: TRBD1
size: few
J: TRBJ2-1
CDR3: CSALQTGTVVVGQFF
DNA: TGCAGCGCGCTTCAGACAGGGACCGTGGTTGTGGGGCAGTTCTTC

V: TRBV4-1
D: TRBD1
size: NA
J: TRBJ1-5
CDR3: CASSWTGGEPQHF
DNA: TGCGCCAGCAGCTGGACAGGGGGGGAGCCCCAGCATTTT

V: TRBV6-2/TRBV6-3
D: NA
size: NA
J: TRBJ2-5
CDR3: CASSRQAPTEQYF
DNA: TGTGCCAGCAGCCGACAGGCTCCTACAGAGCAGTACTTC

V: TRBV12-3/TRBV12-4
D: NA
size: NA
J: TRBJ2-1
CDR3: CASSLQVYEQFF
DNA: TGTGCCAGCAGTTTACAAGTTTACGAGCAGTTCTTC

V: TRBV6-1
D: NA
size: NA
J: TRBJ2-7
CDR3: CASSEAPGATEQYF
DNA: TGTGCCAGCAGTGAAGCCCCAGGGGCTACCGAGCAGTACTTC

V: TRBV20-1
D: NA
size: few
J: TRBJ2-5
CDR3: CSARVVVQETQYF
DNA: TGCAGTGCTAGAGTAGTAGTCCAAGAGACCCAGTACTTC

V: TRBV29-1
D: NA
size: NA
J: TRBJ2-1
CDR3: CSAKLGLGNEQFF
DNA: TGCAGCGCTAAACTGGGTTTGGGTAATGAGCAGTTCTTC

V: TRBV12-3/TRBV12-4
D: NA
size: NA
J: TRBJ2-5
CDR3: CASSLTSSGETQYF
DNA: TGTGCCAGCAGTTTAACTAGCTCCGGAGAGACCCAGTACTTC

V: TRBV28
D: NA
size: NA
J: TRBJ1-6
CDR3: CASRTGTGVHF
DNA: TGTGCCAGCAGAACCGGGACGGGGGTCCACTTT

V: TRBV6-5
D: NA
size: few
J: TRBJ1-2
CDR3: CASFGGAGVRGGYTF
DNA: TGTGCCAGCTTCGGAGGTGCGGGGGTTCGGGGTGGCTACACCTTC

V: TRBV10-3
D: NA
size: few
J: TRBJ1-1
CDR3: CAISELGHTEAFF
DNA: TGTGCCATCAGTGAGCTGGGCCACACTGAAGCTTTCTTT

V: TRBV20-1
D: NA
size: NA
J: TRBJ2-5
CDR3: CSATVRLLQETQYF
DNA: TGCAGTGCAACAGTCCGACTGCTGCAAGAGACCCAGTACTTC

V: TRBV28
D: TRBD2
size: few
J: TRBJ2-3
CDR3: CASSTTTSGTDTQYF
DNA: TGTGCCAGCAGTACCACGACTAGCGGCACAGATACGCAGTATTTT

V: TRBV6-2/TRBV6-3
D: NA
size: few
J: TRBJ2-5
CDR3: CASNYYQETQYF
DNA: TGTGCCAGCAACTACTACCAAGAGACCCAGTACTTC

V: TRBV6-2/TRBV6-3
D: TRBD2
size: NA
J: TRBJ2-7
CDR3: CASTVAGVSYEQYF
DNA: TGTGCCAGCACTGTAGCGGGGGTCAGCTACGAGCAGTACTTC

V: TRBV20-1
D: NA
size: NA
J: TRBJ1-1
CDR3: CSASTGIPTFF
DNA: TGCAGTGCTTCTACAGGGATCCCGACTTTCTTT

V: TRBV7-6
D: NA
size: NA
J: TRBJ2-7
CDR3: CASSLGASGYYEQYF
DNA: TGTGCCAGCAGCTTAGGGGCGTCGGGATACTACGAGCAGTACTTC

V: TRBV5-5
D: NA
size: NA
J: TRBJ1-5
CDR3: CASSLAWSPALQPQHF
DNA: TGTGCCAGCAGCTTGGCGTGGTCGCCCGCTCTCCAGCCCCAGCATTTT

V: TRBV6-5
D: NA
size: few
J: TRBJ1-2
CDR3: CASSFSGAGDYGYTF
DNA: TGTGCCAGCAGTTTCTCAGGGGCAGGGGACTATGGCTACACCTTC

V: TRBV5-1
D: NA
size: NA
J: TRBJ2-3
CDR3: CASSSLGAISTDTQYF
DNA: TGCGCCAGCAGCTCCTTGGGGGCTATTAGCACAGATACGCAGTATTTT

V: TRBV2
D: NA
size: NA
J: TRBJ2-1
CDR3: CASSGAVRNEQFF
DNA: TGTGCCAGCAGTGGGGCAGTCCGCAATGAGCAGTTCTTC

V: TRBV28
D: TRBD2
size: NA
J: TRBJ2-7
CDR3: CASSPGQGREKQYF
DNA: TGTGCCAGCAGTCCCGGACAAGGGAGGGAAAAGCAGTACTTC

V: TRBV12-3/TRBV12-4
D: NA
size: NA
J: TRBJ1-1
CDR3: CASRLLGATEAFF
DNA: TGTGCCAGCAGGCTTTTAGGGGCCACTGAAGCTTTCTTT

V: TRBV20-1
D: TRBD2
size: NA
J: TRBJ2-2
CDR3: CSAPRENTGELFF
DNA: TGCAGTGCTCCGCGGGAGAACACCGGGGAGTTGTTTTTT

V: TRBV12-3/TRBV12-4
D: NA
size: NA
J: TRBJ1-4
CDR3: CASSWVGPNEKLFF
DNA: TGTGCCAGCAGCTGGGTGGGGCCCAATGAAAAACTGTTTTTT

V: TRBV12-3/TRBV12-4
D: NA
size: NA
J: TRBJ1-2
CDR3: CASCSETYRGYTF
DNA: TGTGCCAGTTGTTCGGAGACCTACCGCGGCTACACCTTC

V: TRBV27
D: NA
size: NA
J: TRBJ2-7
CDR3: CASSLEPLLGEQYF
DNA: TGTGCCAGCAGTTTAGAGCCCCTATTGGGCGAGCAGTACTTC

V: TRBV29-1
D: TRBD2
size: NA
J: TRBJ2-5
CDR3: CSVPGLAGIIETQYF
DNA: TGCAGCGTTCCGGGACTAGCGGGAATTATTGAGACCCAGTACTTC

V: TRBV19
D: TRBD2
size: NA
J: TRBJ2-3
CDR3: CASRSAGSTDTQYF
DNA: TGTGCCAGTAGGTCAGCGGGGAGCACAGATACGCAGTATTTT